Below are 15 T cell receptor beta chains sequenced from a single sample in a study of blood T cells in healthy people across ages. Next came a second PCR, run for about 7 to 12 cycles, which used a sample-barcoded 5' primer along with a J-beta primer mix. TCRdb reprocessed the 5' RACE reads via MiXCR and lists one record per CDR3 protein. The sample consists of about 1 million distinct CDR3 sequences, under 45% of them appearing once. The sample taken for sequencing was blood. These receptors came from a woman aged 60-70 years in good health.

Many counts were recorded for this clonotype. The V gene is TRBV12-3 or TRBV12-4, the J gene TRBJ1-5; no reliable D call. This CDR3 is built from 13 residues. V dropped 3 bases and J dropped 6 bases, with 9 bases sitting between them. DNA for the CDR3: TGTGCCAGCAGTTTTCTAGGCAGTCAGCCCCAGCATTTT. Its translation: CASSFLGSQPQHF.

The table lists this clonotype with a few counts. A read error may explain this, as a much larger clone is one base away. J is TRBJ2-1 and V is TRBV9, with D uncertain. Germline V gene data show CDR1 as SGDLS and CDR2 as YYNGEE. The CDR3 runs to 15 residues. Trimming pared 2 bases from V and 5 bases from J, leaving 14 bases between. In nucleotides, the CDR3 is TGTGCCAGCAGCGTCCCAGAGAGCCATCACAATGAGCAGTTCTTC. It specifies CASSVPESHHNEQFF.

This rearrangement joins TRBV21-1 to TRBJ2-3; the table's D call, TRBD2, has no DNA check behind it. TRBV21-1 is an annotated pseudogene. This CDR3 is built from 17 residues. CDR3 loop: CASSKGRAGGSTDTQYF. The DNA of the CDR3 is TGTGCCAGCAGCAAAGGGAGAGCGGGAGGGAGCACAGATACGCAGTATTTT.

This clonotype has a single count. The CDR3: CASSPQTLGRSPYEQYF. The CDR3 DNA is TGTGCCAGCAGCCCCCAGACCTTGGGACGGAGCCCCTACGAGCAGTACTTC. The rearrangement joins TRBV21-1 to TRBJ2-7; TRBD1, the table's D call, lacks a check against the DNA. TRBV21-1 is a pseudogene locus. This CDR3 is built from 17 residues.

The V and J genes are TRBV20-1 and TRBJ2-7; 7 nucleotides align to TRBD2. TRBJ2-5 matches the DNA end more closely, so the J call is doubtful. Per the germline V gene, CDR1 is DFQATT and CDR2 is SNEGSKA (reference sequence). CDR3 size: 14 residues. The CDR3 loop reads CSAGGGVGQETQYF. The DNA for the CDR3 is TGCAGTGCTGGGGGGGGAGTGGGACAAGAGACCCAGTACTTC.

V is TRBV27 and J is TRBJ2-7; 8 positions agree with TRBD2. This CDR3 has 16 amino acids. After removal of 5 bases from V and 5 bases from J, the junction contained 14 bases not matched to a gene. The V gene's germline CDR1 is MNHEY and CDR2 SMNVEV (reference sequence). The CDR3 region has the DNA TGTGCCAGCAGTCCCCCCGTTAGCGGGATTTCCGACGAGCAGTACTTC. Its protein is CASSPPVSGISDEQYF.

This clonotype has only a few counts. In nucleotides, the CDR3 is TGCAGTGCTACTTTGGGCGGATACGAGCAGTACTTC. Translation: CSATLGGYEQYF. The chain links TRBV20-1 to TRBJ2-7, with D unresolved. Germline CDR1 is DFQATT and CDR2 is SNEGSKA (reference sequence). The CDR3 has 12 amino acids. V gave up 4 bases and J gave up 4 bases, with 11 bases separating them.

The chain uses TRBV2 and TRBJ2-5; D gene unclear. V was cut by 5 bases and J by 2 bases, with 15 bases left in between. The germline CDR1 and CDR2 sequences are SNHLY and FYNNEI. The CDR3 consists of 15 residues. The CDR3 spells CASSLNSVGQETQYF. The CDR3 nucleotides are TGTGCCAGCAGTTTGAACAGCGTGGGGCAAGAGACCCAGTACTTC.

CDR3 amino acids: CASSYSPTSGIYNEQFF. The CDR3 DNA sequence: TGTGCCAGCAGTTACTCGCCGACTAGCGGGATTTACAATGAGCAGTTCTTC. This chain links TRBV6-6 with TRBJ2-1; 11 bases map to TRBD2. J was trimmed by 4 bases and V by 0 bases; bases with no gene match: 5. Germline V gene lookup returns CDR1 MNHNY and CDR2 SVGAGI (reference sequence). CDR3 length: 17 amino acids.

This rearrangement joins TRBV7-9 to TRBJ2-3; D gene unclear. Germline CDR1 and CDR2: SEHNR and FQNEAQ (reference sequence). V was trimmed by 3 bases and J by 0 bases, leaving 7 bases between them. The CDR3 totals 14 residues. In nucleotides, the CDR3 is TGTGCCAGCAGCTTCGCCTCTAGCACAGATACGCAGTATTTT. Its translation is CASSFASSTDTQYF.

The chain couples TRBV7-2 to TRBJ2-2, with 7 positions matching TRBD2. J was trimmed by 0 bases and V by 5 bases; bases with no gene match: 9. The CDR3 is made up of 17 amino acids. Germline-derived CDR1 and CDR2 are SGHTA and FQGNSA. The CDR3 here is CASSPIGRSSNTGELFF. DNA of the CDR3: TGTGCCAGCAGCCCAATCGGGAGGAGCTCGAACACCGGGGAGCTGTTTTTT.

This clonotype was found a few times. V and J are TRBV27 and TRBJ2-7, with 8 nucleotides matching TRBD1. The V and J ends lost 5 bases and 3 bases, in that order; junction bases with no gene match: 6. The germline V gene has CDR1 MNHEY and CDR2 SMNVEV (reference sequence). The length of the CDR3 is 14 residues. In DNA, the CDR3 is TGTGCCAGCAGTCCTACGGACAGGGTCTACGAGCAGTACTTC. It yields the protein CASSPTDRVYEQYF.

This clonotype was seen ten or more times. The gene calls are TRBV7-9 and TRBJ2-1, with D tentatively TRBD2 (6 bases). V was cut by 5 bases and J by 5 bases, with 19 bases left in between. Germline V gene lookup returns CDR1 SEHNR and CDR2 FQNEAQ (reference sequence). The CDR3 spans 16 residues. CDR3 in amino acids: CASSPQTSNSDNEQFF. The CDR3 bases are TGTGCCAGCAGCCCGCAAACTAGCAATTCGGACAATGAGCAGTTCTTC. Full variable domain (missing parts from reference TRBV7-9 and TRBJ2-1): DTGVSQNPRHKITKRGQNVTFRCDPISEHNRLYWYRQTLGQGPEFLTYFQNEAQLEKSRLLSDRFSAERPKGSFSTLEIQRTEQGDSAMYLCASSPQTSNSDNEQFFGPGTRLTVL.

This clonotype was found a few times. CDR3 sequence reads: CASSPGTGSVVLFF. CDR3 in DNA: TGTGCCAGCAGCCCGGGGACAGGGTCGGTAGTGCTGTTTTTT. V usage is TRBV9 and J usage is TRBJ2-2; the match to TRBD1 covers 9 bases. This CDR3 region has 14 residues. The germline V gene encodes CDR1 SGDLS and CDR2 YYNGEE. V gave up 4 bases and J gave up 13 bases; unmatched junction bases: 11.

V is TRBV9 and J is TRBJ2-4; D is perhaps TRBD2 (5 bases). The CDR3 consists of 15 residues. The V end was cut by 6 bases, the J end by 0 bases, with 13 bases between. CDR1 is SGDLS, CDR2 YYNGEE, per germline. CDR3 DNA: TGTGCCAGCATTCCGAGGACTGCAGCCAAAAACATTCAGTACTTC. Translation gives CASIPRTAAKNIQYF.